The rows below give T cell receptor beta chains drawn from one sample of a study of identical twins. TCRdb re-analysed the 5' RACE reads in MiXCR, keeping a single row per CDR3 protein. The sample contains 200,000 to 300,000 distinct CDR3 sequences, 6% to 8.5% of which appear only once. Another study also made use of these data, one on yellow fever vaccine responses in identical twins.

The material sequenced was CD8+ T cells sorted from blood. The receptors were sampled from a woman aged 18 to 35 in good health. CDR3s include the opening cysteine and the closing phenylalanine or tryptophan. The D gene is left open where the match is weak. Part of the rows lack a size; the others show once, few, many or a class for expanded clones.

TRBV7-7	-	many	TRBJ2-5	TGTGCCAGCAGCTTAGGCGGGAAAGAGACCCAGTACTTC	CASSLGGKETQYF
TRBV10-2	TRBD2	many	TRBJ2-5	TGCGCCAGCAAGTATAGCGGGGGGCCCCAAGAGACCCAGTACTTC	CASKYSGGPQETQYF
TRBV6-1	-	-	TRBJ2-7	TGTGCCAGCAGTGTTAGCGATGTAGTCGAGCAGTACTTC	CASSVSDVVEQYF
TRBV11-3	-	few	TRBJ2-7	TGTGCCAGCAGCTTAGTAGGGGAGAGGCCCTACGAGCAGTACTTC	CASSLVGERPYEQYF
TRBV4-1	-	many	TRBJ2-7	TGCGCCAGCAGCCAAGAGGGACATATCTCCTACGAGCAGTACTTC	CASSQEGHISYEQYF
TRBV9	-	-	TRBJ1-5	TGTGCCAGCAGCGTAGGAGGAGGGTATCAGCCCCAGCATTTT	CASSVGGGYQPQHF
TRBV7-9	-	many	TRBJ1-4	TGTGCCAGCAGCCCCCGGACGAGTCGCACTAATGAAAAACTGTTTTTT	CASSPRTSRTNEKLFF
TRBV4-1	-	many	TRBJ1-4	TGCGCCAGCAGCCACACAGGGCCTAATGAAAAACTGTTTTTT	CASSHTGPNEKLFF
TRBV11-2	-	-	TRBJ2-1	TGTGCCAGCAGCTTAGAAGGGCTTGCCTATGCAGAGCAGTTCTTC	CASSLEGLAYAEQFF
TRBV11-2	-	-	TRBJ1-1	TGTGCCAGCAGCTCCGAAGCTGAAGCTTTCTTT	CASSSEAEAFF
TRBV2	TRBD1	-	TRBJ2-1	TGTGCCACCCGGACAGGGTTTAATGAGCAGTTCTTC	CATRTGFNEQFF
TRBV5-1	-	many	TRBJ1-4	TGCGCCAGCAGCCCTTGGGGAGGGGATGAAAAACTGTTTTTT	CASSPWGGDEKLFF
TRBV6-5	-	many	TRBJ2-5	TGTGCCAGCAGTTACTCCGGCGAAGGGGGTTACCACCAAGAGACCCAGTACTTC	CASSYSGEGGYHQETQYF
TRBV4-1	TRBD1	few	TRBJ1-6	TGCGCCAGCAGCCAAGACAGGGGGCTACGGAATTCACCCCTCCACTTT	CASSQDRGLRNSPLHF
TRBV12-3/TRBV12-4	TRBD1	few	TRBJ2-2	TGTGCCAGCAGTACGGACAGGACGAACACCGGGGAGCTGTTTTTT	CASSTDRTNTGELFF
TRBV20-1	-	-	TRBJ2-1	TGCAGTGCTAGACGGATTAGCGTCAACGATGAGCAGTTCTTC	CSARRISVNDEQFF
TRBV28	-	-	TRBJ2-2	TGTGCCAGCAGTTTAAGAGGCGGAGGGACGAACACCGGGGAGCTGTTTTTT	CASSLRGGGTNTGELFF
TRBV13	-	few	TRBJ1-2	TGTGCCAGCGCCAGCCGTCGGGACTCTAGAAACTATGGCTACACCTTC	CASASRRDSRNYGYTF
TRBV27	TRBD2	few	TRBJ2-2	TGTGCCAGCAGTTGGGTCCGCGGGAGCGGAACCGGGGAGCTGTTTTTT	CASSWVRGSGTGELFF
TRBV7-9	TRBD2	-	TRBJ2-3	TGTGCCAGCAGCTTAGGGACGGGACTAGCGGGTCGAACGCAGTATTTT	CASSLGTGLAGRTQYF
TRBV19	TRBD1	few	TRBJ1-1	TGTGCCAGTAGTATCTCCGGGACAGGGGGGACTGAAGCTTTCTTT	CASSISGTGGTEAFF
TRBV7-9	-	-	TRBJ2-5	TGTGCCAGCCGGGGTACCCAAGAGACCCAGTACTTC	CASRGTQETQYF
TRBV5-6	-	-	TRBJ2-1	TGTGCCAGCAGCTTAGAACTTGGTGGTGAGCAGTTCTTC	CASSLELGGEQFF
TRBV2	-	-	TRBJ2-5	TGTGCCAGCAAGTACGAGGGGACTCAAGAGACCCAGTACTTC	CASKYEGTQETQYF
TRBV11-1	-	few	TRBJ2-1	TGTGCCAGCAGCCGAAAAACCGCTCCGGACGGGGCCTTCTACAATGAGCAGTTCTTC	CASSRKTAPDGAFYNEQFF
TRBV7-3	TRBD1	-	TRBJ2-5	TGTGCCAGCAGCTTAAAGGGGGCCCAAGAGACCCAGTACTTC	CASSLKGAQETQYF
TRBV10-3	-	many	TRBJ2-1	TGTGCCATCAGTGAGGGACTTTACTACAATGAGCAGTTCTTC	CAISEGLYYNEQFF
TRBV7-9	TRBD2	many	TRBJ2-3	TGTGCCAGCAGCTTAGGGGCGGGGGACACAGATACGCAGTATTTT	CASSLGAGDTDTQYF
TRBV7-2	-	many	TRBJ1-1	TGTGCCAGCAGCTTAGCCGGGACGAACACTGAAGCTTTCTTT	CASSLAGTNTEAFF
TRBV20-1	-	few	TRBJ2-4	TGCAGTGCTACCCTTGGGGGACTAGCCAAAAACATTCAGTACTTC	CSATLGGLAKNIQYF
TRBV12-3/TRBV12-4	TRBD1	many	TRBJ2-3	TGTGCCGCCCGGGAGGGACAGGGGGCGACAGATACGCAGTATTTT	CAAREGQGATDTQYF
TRBV5-6	-	-	TRBJ2-1	TGTGCCAGCAGCTCCCTTGGGGGCGGTGGGTACAATGAGCAGTTCTTC	CASSSLGGGGYNEQFF
TRBV29-1	-	many	TRBJ1-1	TGCAGCGTTGAAGGGTACACTGAAGCTTTCTTT	CSVEGYTEAFF
TRBV28	TRBD1	many	TRBJ1-4	TGTGCCAGCAGGGGACAGACCGCAACTAATGAAAAACTGTTTTTT	CASRGQTATNEKLFF
TRBV6-2/TRBV6-3	-	many	TRBJ1-5	TGTGCCAGCAGTTTCCCGCTGACGGACGCATCAACCAATCAGCCCCAGCATTTT	CASSFPLTDASTNQPQHF
TRBV12-3/TRBV12-4	TRBD2	many	TRBJ2-5	TGTGCCAGCAGTGGAGCGGGGGGGCGCGAGACCCAGTACTTC	CASSGAGGRETQYF
TRBV27	-	few	TRBJ1-1	TGTGCCAGCAGTCCCGCCTCGACAGGGAACACTGAAGCTTTCTTT	CASSPASTGNTEAFF
TRBV15	TRBD2	many	TRBJ2-1	TGTGCCACCAGCGGGCGGGGGGACAATGAGCAGTTCTTC	CATSGRGDNEQFF
TRBV6-1	TRBD2	-	TRBJ2-1	TGTGCCAGCATAAGGAGCGGGGGGGCTTCATACGAGCAGTTCTTC	CASIRSGGASYEQFF
TRBV27	-	many	TRBJ2-1	TGTGCCAGCAGTTTTGGCCCCAACAATGAGCAGTTCTTC	CASSFGPNNEQFF
TRBV7-6	-	few	TRBJ2-3	TGTGCCAGCAGCTTAGAGGGCGCGGATACGCAGTATTTT	CASSLEGADTQYF
TRBV28	TRBD1	few	TRBJ2-7	TGTGCCAGCAGTTGGACAGGGGGGGCCTACGAGCAGTACTTC	CASSWTGGAYEQYF
TRBV27	-	many	TRBJ1-2	TGTGCCAGCAGTCCGCAACAGGGCTTGGACTATGGCTACACCTTC	CASSPQQGLDYGYTF
TRBV10-3	TRBD1	many	TRBJ1-2	TGTGCCATCAGGGGGGACAGGAACGATAACTATGGCTACACCTTC	CAIRGDRNDNYGYTF
TRBV12-5	TRBD1	many	TRBJ2-7	TGTGCTAGTGGCCCTAGGGGACAGGGCATTTACGAGCAGTACTTC	CASGPRGQGIYEQYF
TRBV6-2/TRBV6-3	-	-	TRBJ2-4	TGTGCCAGCAGTCCGGGTCCACAAAACATTCAGTACTTC	CASSPGPQNIQYF
TRBV2	-	few	TRBJ2-5	TGTGCCAGCAGTGATTGGGCGAGCGGAAATAAAGAGACCCAGTACTTC	CASSDWASGNKETQYF
TRBV9	TRBD2	-	TRBJ2-1	TGTGCCAGCAGCGTATCCGGGACTAGCGCGAACAATGAGCAGTTCTTC	CASSVSGTSANNEQFF
TRBV12-3/TRBV12-4	-	many	TRBJ1-5	TGTGCCAGCAGTTTCTGGGACTTCAATCAGCCCCAGCATTTT	CASSFWDFNQPQHF
TRBV7-9	-	few	TRBJ2-5	TGTGCCAGCAGCTTCGGGACACCCGAGACCCAGTACTTC	CASSFGTPETQYF
TRBV12-3/TRBV12-4	TRBD2	-	TRBJ2-1	TGTGCCAGCAGCCCAACGGGACTAGCGGGATACAATGAGCAGTTCTTC	CASSPTGLAGYNEQFF
TRBV12-3/TRBV12-4	-	many	TRBJ2-3	TGTGCCAGCACCCCCCCCGTTGGGTTCTACACAGATACGCAGTATTTT	CASTPPVGFYTDTQYF
TRBV20-1	TRBD2	few	TRBJ2-5	TGCAGTGCCCCCCTGAGGCCACTAGCGGGGGGAATCCAAGAGACCCAGTACTTC	CSAPLRPLAGGIQETQYF
TRBV9	-	many	TRBJ2-5	TGTGCCAGCAGCGTAGTTGGAGGGGAGACCCAGTACTTC	CASSVVGGETQYF
TRBV2	-	-	TRBJ2-6	TGTGCCAGCACGGCGGACTCTGGGGCCAACGTCCTGACTTTC	CASTADSGANVLTF
TRBV7-6	TRBD1	-	TRBJ2-7	TGTGCCAGCAGCCCCCGGGACAGGGCAGGCGAGCAGTACTTC	CASSPRDRAGEQYF
TRBV28	-	few	TRBJ1-2	TGTGCCAGCAGTTCAGGGACGCGAGATGGTGGCTACACCTTC	CASSSGTRDGGYTF